These 5 T cell receptor beta chains share one sample of origin, sequenced in a study of Graves' ophthalmopathy and Graves' hyperthyroidism. RNA transcripts served as template for amplifying TCR beta CDR3 sequences. Scientists carried out first-round RT-PCR using HTBI primers and then a second-round multiplex PCR. TCRdb fed the multiplex PCR reads into MiXCR, producing one record per CDR3 protein. The sample records approximately 380,000 distinct CDR3 sequences, around 20% being singletons. Sequencing was performed on peripheral blood. The receptor source for this set is a woman aged 18-29 years with stable Graves' hyperthyroidism.

This clonotype was seen many times. This chain links TRBV20-1 with TRBJ2-7, with unresolved D. Trimming removed 0 bases from V and 3 bases from J, with 6 bases in between. CDR1 DFQATT and CDR2 SNEGSKA come from the germline V gene (reference sequence). The CDR3 contains 12 residues. In nucleotides, the CDR3 is TGCAGTGCTAGAGATAGGTTCTACGAGCAGTACTTC. This gives the protein CSARDRFYEQYF.

The V and J genes are TRBV2 and TRBJ1-2; a possible D gene is TRBD1 (6 bases). From germline, CDR1 is SNHLY and CDR2 FYNNEI. The germline V and J ends were trimmed by 9 bases and 10 bases, with 21 bases remaining between them. The CDR3 totals 13 residues. The CDR3 region is CASSTGTTGTYTF. The CDR3, as DNA: TGTGCCAGTTCGACCGGGACAACCGGGACCTACACCTTC. Variable domain in full (rest from reference TRBV2 and TRBJ1-2): EPEVTQTPSHQVTQMGQEVILRCVPISNHLYFYWYRQILGQKVEFLVSFYNNEISEKSEIFDDQFSVERPDGSNFTLKIRSTKLEDSAMYFCASSTGTTGTYTFGSGTRLTVV.

CDR3 DNA: TGCGCCAGCAGCTTGGATGGTGGGGGGTATCAGCCCCAGCATTTT. It encodes CASSLDGGGYQPQHF. The chain links TRBV5-1 to TRBJ1-5; D might be TRBD1 (5 bases). The CDR3 consists of 15 residues. V lost 0 bases and J 5 bases, leaving 12 bases between the germline ends. From germline, CDR1 is SGHRS and CDR2 YFSETQ.

Many counts were recorded for this clonotype. The genes are TRBV5-1 and TRBJ1-2, with D hard to call. The CDR3 is made up of 14 amino acids. The ends were cut back, 0 bases at V and 2 bases at J, with 8 bases in the middle. Germline CDR1 reads SGHRS; CDR2 reads YFSETQ. The CDR3 loop reads CASSLVMANYGYTF. For the CDR3, the DNA is TGCGCCAGCAGCTTGGTTATGGCCAACTATGGCTACACCTTC.

About this clonotype itself: This CDR3 fails to terminate in the conserved phenylalanine or tryptophan, so it likely reflects a read error. The DNA is left out, because the CDR3 cannot be placed on it with certainty; the CDR3 is given as TCRdb lists it. V is TRBV28 and J is TRBJ2-6; TRBD1 is taken as the D call from the table, unchecked against the DNA. With termini counted, the CDR3 has 16 amino acids. Germline values: CDR1 MDHEN, CDR2 SYDVKM. CDR3 residues: CTSSPRDRAGANVLSY.